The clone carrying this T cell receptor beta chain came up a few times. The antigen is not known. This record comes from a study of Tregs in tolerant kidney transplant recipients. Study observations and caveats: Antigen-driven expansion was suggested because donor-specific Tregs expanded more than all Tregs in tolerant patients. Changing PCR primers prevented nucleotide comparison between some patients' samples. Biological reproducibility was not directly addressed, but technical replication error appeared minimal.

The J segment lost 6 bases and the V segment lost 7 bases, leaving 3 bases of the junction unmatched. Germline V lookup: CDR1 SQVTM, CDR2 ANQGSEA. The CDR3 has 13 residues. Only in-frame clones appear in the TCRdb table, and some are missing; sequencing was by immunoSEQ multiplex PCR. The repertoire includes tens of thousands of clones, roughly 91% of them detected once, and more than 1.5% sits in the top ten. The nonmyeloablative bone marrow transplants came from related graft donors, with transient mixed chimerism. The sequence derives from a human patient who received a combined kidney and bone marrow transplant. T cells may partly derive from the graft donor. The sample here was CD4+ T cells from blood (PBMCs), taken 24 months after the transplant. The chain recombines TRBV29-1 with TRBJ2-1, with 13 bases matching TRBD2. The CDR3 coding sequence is TGCAGCGGAACTAGCGGGGGGGCCAATGAGCAGTTCTTC. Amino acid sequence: CSGTSGGANEQFF.